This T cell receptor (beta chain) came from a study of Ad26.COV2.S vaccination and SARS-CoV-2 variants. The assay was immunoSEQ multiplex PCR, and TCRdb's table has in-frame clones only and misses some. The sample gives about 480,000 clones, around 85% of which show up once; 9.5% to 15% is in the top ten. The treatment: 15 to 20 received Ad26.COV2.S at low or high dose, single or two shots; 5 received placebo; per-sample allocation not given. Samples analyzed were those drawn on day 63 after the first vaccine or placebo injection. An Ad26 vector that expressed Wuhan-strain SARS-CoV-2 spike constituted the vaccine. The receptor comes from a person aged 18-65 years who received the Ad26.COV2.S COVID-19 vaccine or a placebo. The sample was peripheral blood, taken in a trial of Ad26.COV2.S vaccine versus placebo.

CDR3 bases: TGTGCCAGTAGCCGGACTAGCGGGAGAAGTAATGAGCAGTTCTTC. This encodes CASSRTSGRSNEQFF. This rearrangement joins TRBV19 to TRBJ2-1; 13 bases are shared with TRBD2. Germline-derived CDR1 and CDR2 are LNHDA and SQIVND (reference sequence). Trimming took 6 bases from V and 7 from J; bases not matched to a gene: 6. The CDR3 has 15 residues.